The source of this TCR beta chain is a study of T-cell memory formation after mild COVID-19. Trimming took off 0 bases at V and 2 bases at J, with 8 bases between the two ends. CDR3 length: 14 residues. CDR1 is SGHRS and CDR2 is YFSETQ in the germline V gene. This clonotype came up a few times. A single record per CDR3 protein comes from TCRdb applying MiXCR to the 5' RACE reads. The table includes about 360,000 distinct CDR3 sequences, about an eighth detected once. The clonotype originates from a man between 18 and 35 years old who had mild COVID-19 (a few samples of this study predate the infection). Cell type and time point are not known. Material: PBMCs or a T cell subset sorted from them (not recorded which). V and J are TRBV5-1 and TRBJ1-2; D ambiguous. The chain's CDR3 is CASSLAYRNYGYTF. Here the CDR3 DNA reads TGCGCCAGCAGCTTGGCCTATAGAAACTATGGCTACACCTTC.